Shown below are 27 T cell receptor beta chains from a single sample sequenced in a study of shared clonotypes between healthy human individuals (dated by TCRdb to about 2020). Library preparation used the immunoSEQ multiplex PCR assay. TCRdb stores this immuneACCESS table with in-frame sequences only. Part of the clones is absent; in the studies checked, under half of the shortfall reflects unresolved V genes, and no reason is known for the rest. In all, the sample holds some 380,000 clones, and approximately 97% of those were seen once. In total, the top ten clones hold more than 0.3% of the sample. Sequences were obtained from memory CD8+ T cells sorted from blood. The cell subset or site label on this specimen signifies: CD45RO+ cells pooled with CCR7-negative TemRA cells. The origin of the receptors is a man between 25 and 39 years old in good health.

V gene TRBV10-2 combines with J gene TRBJ1-5, with D possibly being TRBD1 (6 bases). The CDR3 runs to 15 residues. Germline V lookup: CDR1 WSHSY, CDR2 SAAADI. Trimming left V 2 bases short and J 7 bases short, with 15 bases between. The CDR3 sequence: CASSEIGGRSQPQHF. For the CDR3, the DNA is TGCGCCAGCAGTGAGATCGGGGGGCGCAGCCAGCCCCAGCATTTT.

Comment on this clone: Other DNA sequences in the sample encode the same CDR3. This chain links TRBV29-1 with TRBJ2-5, with 11 bases identical to TRBD1. CDR1 and CDR2 from the germline V gene are SQVTM and ANQGSEA. Unmatched junction bases numbered 2, after V lost 7 bases and J lost 4 bases. The CDR3 loop spans 12 amino acids. DNA of the CDR3: TGCAGCGCCGGGACAGGGGGAGAGACCCAGTACTTC. Translated, it gives CSAGTGGETQYF.

The gene calls are TRBV10-2 and TRBJ1-5; unclear D gene. CDR3 length: 14 residues. Germline V gene sequence: CDR1 WSHSY, CDR2 SAAADI. Between the trimmed V and J ends, which lost 3 bases and 3 bases, there was a span of 9 bases. The CDR3 bases are TGCGCCAGCAGTGAAGGCAGGCTCAATCAGCCCCAGCATTTT. Translated: CASSEGRLNQPQHF.

This rearrangement joins TRBV6-1 to TRBJ1-5; D remains unclear. V lost 3 bases to trimming and J lost 7 bases, with 10 bases between them. CDR3 size: 13 residues. CDR1 MNHNS and CDR2 SASEGT come from the germline V gene. The CDR3 loop is CASSEREEQPQHF. CDR3 nucleotide sequence: TGTGCCAGCAGTGAGAGGGAGGAGCAGCCCCAGCATTTT.

This sequence joins TRBV5-1 and TRBJ2-3, with 8 bases identical to TRBD2. The CDR3 runs to 16 residues. Germline CDR1 is SGHRS and CDR2 is YFSETQ. V shed 4 bases, J shed 6 bases, and the junction held 13 bases outside the gene matches. CDR3 region: CASSRGPGLVPDTQYF. The CDR3 region has the DNA TGCGCCAGCAGCAGGGGACCGGGACTAGTGCCCGATACGCAGTATTTT.

The rearrangement joins TRBV5-1 to TRBJ1-4, with 9 positions matching TRBD1. The germline V gene encodes CDR1 SGHRS and CDR2 YFSETQ. The CDR3 totals 15 residues. The V gene end was trimmed by 4 bases and the J gene end by 7 bases; junction bases not matched to a gene: 8. The CDR3 is CASSGSGTGTEKLFF. As DNA, the CDR3 is TGCGCCAGCAGCGGGTCCGGGACAGGGACTGAAAAACTGTTTTTT.

This chain uses TRBV27 with TRBJ2-7; TRBD1 aligns across 8 bases. Germline V CDR1 and CDR2: MNHEY, SMNVEV (reference sequence). The CDR3 is 16 amino acids. J was trimmed by 3 bases and V by 5 bases; bases with no gene match: 12. The CDR3 bases are TGTGCCAGCAGTCCTACCCTGGGACAGGTGGGCTACGAGCAGTACTTC. It is translated as CASSPTLGQVGYEQYF.

The gene calls are TRBV19 and TRBJ2-1; tentative D call: TRBD2 (5 bases). Germline assignment: CDR1 LNHDA and CDR2 SQIVND (reference sequence). Trimming stripped 3 bases from V and 0 bases from J, with 9 bases between. The CDR3 is 15 residues long. CDR3 nucleotide sequence: TGTGCCAGTAGTATTAGGCTAGCCTCCTACAATGAGCAGTTCTTC. Residues: CASSIRLASYNEQFF.

V gene TRBV30 combines with J gene TRBJ2-7; D may be TRBD2 (5 bases). The germline V and J ends were trimmed by 2 bases and 7 bases, with 12 bases remaining between them. This CDR3 region has 12 residues. Germline CDR1 GTSNPN, CDR2 SVGIG (reference sequence). CDR3 sequence (DNA): TGTGCCTGGAGTCACGCGGGTGGGGAGCAGTACTTC. It specifies CAWSHAGGEQYF.

This rearrangement joins TRBV10-3 to TRBJ2-3; no reliable D call. Trimming pared 8 bases from V and 6 bases from J, leaving 12 bases between. The CDR3 runs 12 residues. Germline V CDR1 and CDR2: ENHRY, SYGVKD. The CDR3 loop is CAIGVAHDTQYF. The CDR3 coding sequence is TGTGCCATCGGCGTCGCCCACGATACGCAGTATTTT.

V and J are TRBV27 and TRBJ2-5, with 10 bases identical to TRBD1. The CDR3 has 16 residues. The junction had 14 bases not matched to a gene; V was cut back by 8 bases and J by 5 bases. Germline V lookup: CDR1 MNHEY, CDR2 SMNVEV (reference sequence). CDR3 loop: CASGTHRQGALETQYF. The CDR3 DNA sequence: TGTGCCAGCGGAACCCATAGACAGGGGGCGCTGGAGACCCAGTACTTC.

The chain uses TRBV5-1 and TRBJ2-7; unclear D gene. Germline V lookup: CDR1 SGHRS, CDR2 YFSETQ. CDR3 length: 13 amino acids. V was cut by 3 bases and J by 7 bases, with 14 bases left in between. CDR3 loop: CASSSQTAPEQYF. DNA for the CDR3: TGCGCCAGCAGCTCACAGACGGCCCCTGAGCAGTACTTC.

The chain joins TRBV28 to TRBJ2-3, with 8 positions matching TRBD2. The V and J ends lost 2 bases and 8 bases, in that order; junction bases with no gene match: 9. There are 15 residues in the CDR3. Germline CDR1 MDHEN, CDR2 SYDVKM. This CDR3 reads CASSLPFSGRATQYF. The CDR3 bases are TGTGCCAGCAGTTTACCCTTCAGCGGGAGAGCTACGCAGTATTTT.

The chain is built from TRBV10-3 and TRBJ2-2; D possibly uses TRBD1 or TRBD2 (5 bases each). The V end was cut by 5 bases, the J end by 0 bases, with 13 bases between. Per the germline V gene, CDR1 is ENHRY and CDR2 is SYGVKD. This CDR3 has 16 residues. In DNA form, the CDR3 reads TGTGCCATCAGTATCCCCGGGACGGCGAACACCGGGGAGCTGTTTTTT. Translation: CAISIPGTANTGELFF.

CDR3: CASSYIRVDTQYF. As DNA, the CDR3 is TGTGCCAGCAGCTATATTCGAGTGGATACGCAGTATTTT. The J gene is TRBJ2-3, the V gene TRBV6-6; no firm D call. Trimming removed 6 bases from V and 6 bases from J, with 13 bases in between. This CDR3 contains 13 residues. Germline V gene data show CDR1 as MNHNY and CDR2 as SVGAGI (reference sequence).

V gene TRBV10-3 combines with J gene TRBJ1-1; no reliable D call. Trimming shortened V by 10 bases and J by 2 bases, and 20 bases separated the two germline ends. The CDR3 runs to 15 residues. Per the germline V gene, CDR1 is ENHRY and CDR2 is SYGVKD. The CDR3 region is CATNRVKRKNTEAFF. Here the CDR3 DNA reads TGTGCCACCAACCGGGTCAAGAGAAAAAACACTGAAGCTTTCTTT.

The chain uses TRBV15 and TRBJ2-2; D possibly corresponds to TRBD2 (5 bases). V gave up 5 bases and J gave up 3 bases, with 10 bases separating them. CDR3 length equals 14 residues. The germline gives CDR1 LNHNV, CDR2 YYDKDF (reference sequence). CDR3 in DNA: TGTGCCACCAGCTCAAGCGGACACACCGGGGAGCTGTTTTTT. Protein product: CATSSSGHTGELFF.

The chain links TRBV28 to TRBJ2-7; unclear D gene. Per germline, CDR1 MDHEN and CDR2 SYDVKM. This CDR3 has 14 residues. The V gene lost 3 bases and the J gene lost 0 bases, with 9 bases spanning the gap. The CDR3, as DNA: TGTGCCAGCAGTTTTCAGATGAGCTCCTACGAGCAGTACTTC. Translated: CASSFQMSSYEQYF. Full variable domain (missing parts from reference TRBV28 and TRBJ2-7): DVKVTQSSRYLVKRTGEKVFLECVQDMDHENMFWYRQDPGLGLRLIYFSYDVKMKEKGDIPEGYSVSREKKERFSLILESASTNQTSMYLCASSFQMSSYEQYFGPGTRLTVT.

The gene calls are TRBV28 and TRBJ2-7; perhaps TRBD2 as D (7 bases). Germline assignment: CDR1 MDHEN and CDR2 SYDVKM. The V and J ends lost 5 bases and 1 base respectively, with 12 bases between them. CDR3 length equals 14 residues. DNA for the CDR3: TGTGCCAGCAGTATCGGGGGGCAATCCTACGAGCAGTACTTC. Translated: CASSIGGQSYEQYF.

The chain carries TRBV5-1 and TRBJ1-2; D is unclear. The CDR3 is 14 residues long. Looked up from germline, CDR1 is SGHRS and CDR2 is YFSETQ. Deletions cut 0 bases from V and 4 bases from J, with 10 bases between. CDR3 sequence reads: CASSLAPSGYGYTF. CDR3 nucleotide sequence: TGCGCCAGCAGCTTGGCGCCGTCTGGCTATGGCTACACCTTC.

J is TRBJ2-3 and V is TRBV29-1, with 10 bases that match TRBD1. After removal of 5 bases from V and 4 bases from J, the junction contained 9 bases not matched to a gene. The CDR3 extends over 15 amino acids. Germline V lookup: CDR1 SQVTM, CDR2 ANQGSEA. CDR3 in amino acids: CSVITTGGRADTQYF. DNA for the CDR3: TGCAGCGTTATTACGACAGGGGGCCGGGCAGATACGCAGTATTTT.

The chain carries TRBV2 and TRBJ2-7, with D perhaps TRBD2 (5 bases). This CDR3 spans 17 amino acids. Trimming took 0 bases from V and 9 from J, leaving 24 bases between them. Germline CDR1 SNHLY, CDR2 FYNNEI. The CDR3: CASSEALTDSLSCGQYF. The DNA for the CDR3 is TGTGCCAGCAGTGAAGCTCTTACGGACTCCCTTAGTTGCGGGCAGTACTTC.

The gene calls are TRBV7-9 and TRBJ2-4; D not certain. Germline CDR1 reads SEHNR; CDR2 reads FQNEAQ (reference sequence). The V gene lost 1 base and the J gene lost 6 bases, with 7 bases spanning the gap. The CDR3 covers 13 residues. The CDR3 region is CASSLGAANIQYF. The DNA of the CDR3 is TGTGCCAGCAGCTTAGGCGCGGCAAACATTCAGTACTTC.

The genes are TRBV9 and TRBJ2-1, with D possibly TRBD1 on 6 matching bases. The CDR3 consists of 15 residues. V lost 2 bases and J 2 bases, leaving 11 bases between the germline ends. The germline gives CDR1 SGDLS, CDR2 YYNGEE. CDR3 residues: CASSVRQDPYNEQFF. DNA for the CDR3: TGTGCCAGCAGCGTCCGACAGGATCCCTACAATGAGCAGTTCTTC.

V gene TRBV7-2 combines with J gene TRBJ2-3; D is unclear. The germline V and J ends were trimmed by 6 bases and 4 bases, with 5 bases remaining between them. This CDR3 spans 11 amino acids. Germline values: CDR1 SGHTA, CDR2 FQGNSA. The CDR3 nucleotides read TGTGCCAGCAGTAACGCAGATACGCAGTATTTT. Translating gives CASSNADTQYF.

The chain recombines TRBV10-2 with TRBJ2-5, with 8 positions matching TRBD2. The CDR3 has 15 residues. The junction had 11 bases not matched to a gene; V was cut back by 6 bases and J by 5 bases. Germline V lookup: CDR1 WSHSY, CDR2 SAAADI. CDR3 region: CASRNWAGGRETQYF. In DNA, the CDR3 is TGCGCCAGCAGAAACTGGGCGGGAGGTAGGGAGACCCAGTACTTC.

In the case of this clone: The identical CDR3 is also encoded by other nucleotide sequences in the sample. The chain is built from TRBV10-3 and TRBJ2-7; no definite D call. The CDR3 has 11 residues. Trimming pared 2 bases from V and 4 bases from J, leaving 3 bases between. CDR1 ENHRY and CDR2 SYGVKD come from the germline V gene. This CDR3 is CAISEKYEQYF. DNA for the CDR3: TGTGCCATCAGTGAGAAGTACGAGCAGTACTTC.